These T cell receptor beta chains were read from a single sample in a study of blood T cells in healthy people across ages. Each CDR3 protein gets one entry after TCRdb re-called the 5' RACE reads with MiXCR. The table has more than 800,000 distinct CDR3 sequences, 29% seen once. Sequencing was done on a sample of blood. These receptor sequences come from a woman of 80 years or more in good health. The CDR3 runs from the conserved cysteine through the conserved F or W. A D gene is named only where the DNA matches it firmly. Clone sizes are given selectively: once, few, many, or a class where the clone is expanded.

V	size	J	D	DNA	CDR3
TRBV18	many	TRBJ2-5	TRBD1	TGTGCCGCTTCTAGAGGACAGGAAGAGACCCAGTACTTC	CAASRGQEETQYF
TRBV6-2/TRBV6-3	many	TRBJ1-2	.	TGTGCCAGCAGTGCCGGGACATCTTATGGCTACACCTTC	CASSAGTSYGYTF
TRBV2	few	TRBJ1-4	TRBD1	TGTGCCAGCAGCGTAGGACAGGGGCCTAATGAAAAACTGTTTTTT	CASSVGQGPNEKLFF
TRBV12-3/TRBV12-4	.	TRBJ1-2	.	TGTGCCAGCAGGCCACGGTTCTGGCCTTCGGGGGGCTACATCTTC	CASRPRFWPSGGYIF
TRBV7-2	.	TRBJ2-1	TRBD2	TGTGCCAGCAGCGTACGACTAGCGGGGGGGTACAATGAGCAGTTCTTC	CASSVRLAGGYNEQFF
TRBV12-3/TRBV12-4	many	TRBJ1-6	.	TGTGCCAGCACCCTACAGGCAGGGGAGCGCTCACCCCTCCACTTT	CASTLQAGERSPLHF
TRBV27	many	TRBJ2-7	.	TGTGCCAGCAGTTTACGGGCAGGGGGGAGCTACGAGCAGTACTTC	CASSLRAGGSYEQYF
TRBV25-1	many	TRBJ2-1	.	TGTGCCAGCAGTGAATCAGCCTTGGAGGTGAATGAGCAGTTCTTC	CASSESALEVNEQFF
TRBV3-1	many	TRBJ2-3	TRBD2	TGTGCCAGCAGTGAAGGGCGGGGGAGCACAGATACGCAGTATTTT	CASSEGRGSTDTQYF
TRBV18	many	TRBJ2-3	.	TGTGCCAGCTCACCCCAGAGGAGGCAGCACACAGATACGCAGTATTTT	CASSPQRRQHTDTQYF
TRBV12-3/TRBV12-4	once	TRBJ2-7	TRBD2	TGTGCCAGCAGTTTCGCAACCGGGACTAGCGGGAGTATTTACGAGCAGTACTTC	CASSFATGTSGSIYEQYF
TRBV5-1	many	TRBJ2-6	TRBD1	TGCGCCAGCAGCTTGCCACAGGGGGCTGGGGCCAACGTCCTGACTTTC	CASSLPQGAGANVLTF
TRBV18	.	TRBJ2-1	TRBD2	TGTGCCAGCTCGCTGGGACTAGTTTCCTACAATGAGCAGTTCTTC	CASSLGLVSYNEQFF
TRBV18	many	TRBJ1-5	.	TGTGCCAGCTCACCAAGTGCAGTTAGTGGCGACCAGCCCCAGCATTTT	CASSPSAVSGDQPQHF
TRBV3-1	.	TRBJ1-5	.	TGTGCCAGCAGCCAAGATACGGGGGGACATCAGCCCCAGCATTTT	CASSQDTGGHQPQHF
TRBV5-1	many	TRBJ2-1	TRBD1	TGCGCCAGCAGCCAAAGAACAGGGGTCAATGAGCAGTTCTTC	CASSQRTGVNEQFF
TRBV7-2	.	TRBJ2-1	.	TGTGCCAGCAGCTTAGCGCTCCGGGGTGGTGGTAGAGAGACCCAGTTCTTC	CASSLALRGGGRETQFF
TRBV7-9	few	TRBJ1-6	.	TGTGCCAGCAGCCCATTCGGAGCGTCGAATTCACCCCTCCACTTT	CASSPFGASNSPLHF
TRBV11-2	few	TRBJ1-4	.	TGTGCCAGCAGCGGGGGGGGGACTACTAATGAAAAACTGTTTTTT	CASSGGGTTNEKLFF
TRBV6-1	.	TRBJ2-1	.	TGTGCCAGCAGTGAAACCGGAGGGGTCAATGAGCAGTTCTTC	CASSETGGVNEQFF
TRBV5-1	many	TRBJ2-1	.	TGCGCCAGCAGCGGCGCAGGGGACGGGTCCTACAATGAGCAGTTCTTC	CASSGAGDGSYNEQFF
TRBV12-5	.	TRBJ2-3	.	TGTGCTAGTGGTTTAGGGGGGGCCCCAGATACGCAGTATTTT	CASGLGGAPDTQYF
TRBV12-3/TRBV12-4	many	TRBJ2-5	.	TGTGCCAGCAGTTTCTCCCCCAGATCTGAGACCCAGTACTTC	CASSFSPRSETQYF
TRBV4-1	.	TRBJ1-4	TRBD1	TGCGCCAGCAGCCCAAAGGACAGGGGGCATGGTGAAAAACTGTTTTTT	CASSPKDRGHGEKLFF
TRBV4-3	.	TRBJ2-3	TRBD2	TGCGCCAGCAGCCAAGAGGCTAGCGGGACTCCAGATACGCAGTATTTT	CASSQEASGTPDTQYF
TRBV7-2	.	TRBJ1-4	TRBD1	TGTGCCAGCAGCTTTGGGACAGGGAAGAGTGAAAAACTGTTTTTT	CASSFGTGKSEKLFF
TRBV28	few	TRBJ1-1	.	TGTGCCAGCAGTTCAGTCGGCGCTGAAGCTTTCTTT	CASSSVGAEAFF
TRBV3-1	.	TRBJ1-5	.	TGTGCCAGCAGCCAAATCATGTCCGGGCCCCAGCATTTT	CASSQIMSGPQHF
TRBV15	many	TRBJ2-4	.	TGTGCCACCAGCGGGGGACTTTTAGCCAAAAACATTCAGTACTTC	CATSGGLLAKNIQYF
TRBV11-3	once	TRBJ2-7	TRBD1	TGTGCCAGCAGCTTTAATTATGGGACAGGCTACGAGCAGTACTTC	CASSFNYGTGYEQYF
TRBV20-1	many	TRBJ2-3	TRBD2	TGCAGTGCTAGTCGAGCGGGGGGCCGTCGTAGCACAGATACGCAGTATTTT	CSASRAGGRRSTDTQYF
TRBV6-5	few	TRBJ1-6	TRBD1	TGTGCCAGCAGTTCAACAGGGGTGGGTTCACCTCTCCACTTT	CASSSTGVGSPLHF
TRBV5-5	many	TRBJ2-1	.	TGTGCCAGCAGCTTGGGAGGGACGGTGAGCTCCTACAATGAGCAGTTCTTC	CASSLGGTVSSYNEQFF
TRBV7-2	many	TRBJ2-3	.	TGTGCCAGCAGCTTAAGACAGCGCACAGATACGCAGTATTTT	CASSLRQRTDTQYF
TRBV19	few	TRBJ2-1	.	TGTGCCAGTAGTATTGGGGCTACTTTAAGCTCCTACAATGAGCAGTTCTTC	CASSIGATLSSYNEQFF
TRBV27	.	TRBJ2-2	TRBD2	TGTGCCAGCAGTTTATCGGGACTAGCGGGGGGCACCGGGGAGCTGTTTTTT	CASSLSGLAGGTGELFF
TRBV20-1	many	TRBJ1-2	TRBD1	TGCAGTGCTAGAGATCGGCTTACAGGGGCTAACTATGGCTACACCTTC	CSARDRLTGANYGYTF
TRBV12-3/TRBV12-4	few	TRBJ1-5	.	TGTGCCAGCAGTTTAGCGCAGGGAAGCCAGCCCCAGCATTTT	CASSLAQGSQPQHF